Shown below are 3 T cell receptor beta chains from a single sample sequenced in a study of blood T cell repertoires in COVID-19. TCRdb's copy holds only in-frame clones and misses some; the assay was immunoSEQ multiplex PCR. The sample includes over 300,000 clones, almost 90% of them seen just once. Specimen: peripheral blood. The source of these receptors is a man between 18 and 35 years old with active or convalescent COVID-19.

The genes are TRBV28 and TRBJ2-3, with 10 bases identical to TRBD2. V shed 8 bases and J 4 bases; nucleotides not matched to a gene: 9. CDR1 and CDR2 (germline): MDHEN, SYDVKM. The CDR3 loop spans 15 amino acids. The CDR3 region has the DNA TGTGCCAGCGGAAAGCGGGAGGGCGGCGCAGATACGCAGTATTTT. It yields the protein CASGKREGGADTQYF.

This clone turned up a few times. This sequence joins TRBV19 and TRBJ1-1; 8 bases match TRBD1. CDR1 and CDR2 from the germline V gene are LNHDA and SQIVND (reference sequence). The CDR3 has 14 residues. Trimming removed 9 bases from V and 9 bases from J; junction bases left unmatched: 15. The CDR3 loop is CASLSSGTGVKAFF. For the CDR3, the DNA is TGTGCCAGCCTCTCCTCGGGGACAGGAGTGAAAGCTTTCTTT.

This chain links TRBV12-3 or TRBV12-4 with TRBJ1-2; 7 nucleotides agree with TRBD1. V was clipped by 8 bases and J by 7 bases; unmatched bases: 7. This CDR3 comprises 12 residues. CDR3 coding DNA: TGTGCCAGCCGGCAGACAGGGTTTGGCTACACCTTC. Amino acids: CASRQTGFGYTF.